These 29 T cell receptor beta chains originate from one sample sequenced in a study of cytomegalovirus exposure and HLA in healthy donors. The study ran its PCR with 60 Vbeta and 13 Jbeta primers. Repertoires were generated with immunoSEQ multiplex PCR, while TCRdb's copy carries only in-frame clones and drops some. The table shows fewer than 250,000 clones, with approximately 82% occurring only once. Material for sequencing was PBMCs. The receptor source for this set is a middle-aged man in good health and CMV-seropositive.

The chain is built from TRBV7-2 and TRBJ2-1; 13 bases fit TRBD2. The CDR3 loop spans 18 amino acids. Germline CDR1 SGHTA, CDR2 FQGNSA. V dropped 1 base and J dropped 2; count of bases not matched to a gene: 5. The CDR3: CASSLEGLAGIPYNEQFF. Here the CDR3 DNA reads TGTGCCAGCAGCTTAGAGGGACTAGCGGGAATCCCCTACAATGAGCAGTTCTTC.

The chain uses TRBV14 and TRBJ1-1; D is ambiguous. CDR1 SGHDN and CDR2 FVKESK come from the germline V gene. The CDR3 is 16 residues long. The V end lost 1 base, the J end lost 3 bases, and 15 bases lay between the germline ends. The CDR3 coding sequence is TGTGCCAGCAGCCAAGTGGGTGTGGAGAGGTACACTGAAGCTTTCTTT. Residues: CASSQVGVERYTEAFF.

This clone was seen only once. This chain uses TRBV29-1 with TRBJ1-4; D might be TRBD1 (5 bases). V was pared by 7 bases and J by 10 bases, with 16 bases between. Looked up from germline, CDR1 is SQVTM and CDR2 is ANQGSEA. The CDR3 totals 12 residues. CDR3 bases: TGCAGCGCCGGCGACAGCGCCGGAAAACTGTTTTTT. Translating it yields CSAGDSAGKLFF.

The chain joins TRBV7-6 to TRBJ2-7, with a tentative D call TRBD1 (5 bases). This CDR3 comprises 14 residues. V was clipped by 2 bases and J by 3 bases, with 11 bases between them. The germline V gene encodes CDR1 SGHVS and CDR2 FNYEAQ. CDR3 protein: CASSLTTGHYEQYF. Written as DNA, the CDR3 is TGTGCCAGCAGCTTAACAACAGGCCACTACGAGCAGTACTTC.

The chain recombines TRBV4-3 with TRBJ2-3, with 11 bases that match TRBD2. With 1 base clipped from V and 1 base from J, the junction kept 4 bases outside the gene matches. Germline values: CDR1 LGHNA, CDR2 YSLEER. CDR3 length: 17 residues. CDR3 in amino acids: CASSQAGTSGRTDTQYF. The CDR3, as DNA: TGCGCCAGCAGCCAAGCCGGGACTAGCGGACGCACAGATACGCAGTATTTT.

This clone was observed once. The V gene is TRBV7-3, the J gene TRBJ2-3; 13 bases fit TRBD2. This CDR3 region has 16 residues. The germline V gene has CDR1 SGHTA and CDR2 FQGTGA. Trimming removed 6 bases from V and 0 bases from J; junction bases left unmatched: 3. CDR3 protein: CASSRLAGGSTDTQYF. DNA for the CDR3: TGTGCCAGCAGTCGACTAGCGGGAGGCAGCACAGATACGCAGTATTTT. The full variable domain, rest sourced from reference TRBV7-3 and TRBJ2-3, is GAGVSQTPSNKVTEKGKYVELRCDPISGHTALYWYRQSLGQGPEFLIYFQGTGAADDSGLPNDRFFAVRPEGSVSTLKIQRTERGDSAVYLCASSRLAGGSTDTQYFGPGTRLTVL.

The rearrangement joins TRBV28 to TRBJ2-2; tentatively, D is TRBD1 (6 bases). Germline V gene data show CDR1 as MDHEN and CDR2 as SYDVKM. The germline V and J ends were trimmed by 6 bases and 0 bases, with 11 bases remaining between them. The CDR3 is 15 residues long. This chain's CDR3 is CASRTGISNTGELFF. The CDR3 nucleotides read TGTGCCAGCAGAACAGGGATATCGAACACCGGGGAGCTGTTTTTT.

The rearrangement uses TRBV7-6 and TRBJ2-1; 8 nucleotides align to TRBD2. The CDR3 sequence is 15 residues long. The germline V gene encodes CDR1 SGHVS and CDR2 FNYEAQ. With 2 bases clipped from V and 5 bases from J, the junction kept 5 bases outside the gene matches. This CDR3 reads CASSLWAGGNNEQFF. The CDR3 nucleotides are TGTGCCAGCAGCTTATGGGCGGGAGGAAACAATGAGCAGTTCTTC. Full variable domain (missing parts from reference TRBV7-6 and TRBJ2-1): GAGVSQSPRYKVTKRGQDVALRCDPISGHVSLYWYRQALGQGPEFLTYFNYEAQQDKSGLPNDRFSAERPEGSISTLTIQRTEQRDSAMYRCASSLWAGGNNEQFFGPGTRLTVL.

V is TRBV5-4 and J is TRBJ1-2, with 9 positions matching TRBD1. CDR1 is SGHNT and CDR2 is YYREEE in the germline V gene (reference sequence). This CDR3 has 16 residues. V gave up 5 bases and J gave up 6 bases; unmatched junction bases: 14. CDR3 region: CASSRGGWDRVNGYTF. CDR3 coding DNA: TGTGCCAGCAGTCGGGGTGGTTGGGACAGGGTGAATGGCTACACCTTC.

This rearrangement joins TRBV28 to TRBJ2-7; possible D gene TRBD2, 5 bases. V lost 5 bases and J lost 2, with 19 bases in between. This CDR3 is built from 16 residues. Per the germline V gene, CDR1 is MDHEN and CDR2 is SYDVKM. The CDR3 spells CASSPRRGSGAYEQYF. The CDR3, as DNA: TGTGCCAGCAGTCCTCGACGAGGATCCGGGGCCTACGAGCAGTACTTC.

V and J are TRBV7-9 and TRBJ1-4, with D unclear. V was cut by 1 base and J by 6 bases, with 6 bases left in between. This CDR3 is 13 amino acids long. Per germline, CDR1 SEHNR and CDR2 FQNEAQ (reference sequence). This chain's CDR3 is CASSLVPYEKLFF. In DNA form, the CDR3 reads TGTGCCAGCAGCTTAGTTCCCTATGAAAAACTGTTTTTT. Looking up the rest from reference TRBV7-9 and TRBJ1-4 gives the full variable domain: DTGVSQNPRHKITKRGQNVTFRCDPISEHNRLYWYRQTLGQGPEFLTYFQNEAQLEKSRLLSDRFSAERPKGSFSTLEIQRTEQGDSAMYLCASSLVPYEKLFFGSGTQLSVL.

This clone appeared a few times. This rearrangement joins TRBV29-1 to TRBJ2-5; no firm D call. Germline V CDR1 and CDR2: SQVTM, ANQGSEA. The V end lost 4 bases, the J end lost 4 bases, and 4 bases lay between the germline ends. CDR3 length: 10 amino acids. This CDR3 is CSVVGETQYF. DNA for the CDR3: TGCAGCGTTGTCGGAGAGACCCAGTACTTC.

The chain carries TRBV4-2 and TRBJ2-3; TRBD1 agrees at 9 bases. CDR3 length: 16 residues. The V and J ends lost 1 base and 0 bases, in that order; junction bases with no gene match: 2. Germline loops: CDR1 LGHNA, CDR2 YNFKEQ. The CDR3 reads CASSQGQGGSTDTQYF. The DNA for the CDR3 is TGTGCCAGCAGCCAAGGACAGGGGGGGAGCACAGATACGCAGTATTTT.

This chain joins TRBV29-1 and TRBJ2-5, with TRBD1 matching over 10 bases. V shed 4 bases, J shed 9 bases, and the junction held 5 bases outside the gene matches. Germline V gene data show CDR1 as SQVTM and CDR2 as ANQGSEA. This CDR3 has 12 amino acids. The CDR3 DNA follows: TGCAGCGTTGGGGACAGGGGCAGGGCCCAGTACTTC. Its protein product is CSVGDRGRAQYF. Full variable domain (missing parts from reference TRBV29-1 and TRBJ2-5): SAVISQKPSRDICQRGTSLTIQCQVDSQVTMMFWYRQQPGQSLTLIATANQGSEATYESGFVIDKFPISRPNLTFSTLTVSNMSPEDSSIYLCSVGDRGRAQYFGPGTRLLVL.

The rearrangement uses TRBV5-6 and TRBJ2-3; 7 nucleotides align to TRBD2. The V gene's germline CDR1 is SGHDT and CDR2 YYEEEE. J lost 0 bases, V lost 2 bases, and 3 bases had no gene match. The CDR3 consists of 15 residues. The CDR3 DNA follows: TGTGCCAGCAGCTTAGCGGGACCGAGCACAGATACGCAGTATTTT. Translated, it gives CASSLAGPSTDTQYF.

The chain uses TRBV4-3 and TRBJ2-7; 7 nucleotides match TRBD1. V was clipped by 1 base and J by 0 bases; unmatched bases: 6. The CDR3 totals 16 residues. Germline values: CDR1 LGHNA, CDR2 YSLEER. The CDR3 loop reads CASSQGGQRSSYEQYF. CDR3 nucleotide sequence: TGCGCCAGCAGCCAAGGGGGACAGCGCAGCTCCTACGAGCAGTACTTC.

The chain recombines TRBV2 with TRBJ1-4, with D maybe TRBD1 (5 bases). Trimming removed 7 bases from V and 3 bases from J, with 12 bases in between. The CDR3 covers 14 residues. Germline CDR1 reads SNHLY; CDR2 reads FYNNEI. This CDR3 reads CASKPGCANEKLFF. The CDR3 DNA sequence: TGTGCCAGCAAGCCAGGGTGTGCTAATGAAAAACTGTTTTTT.

This clone was counted only a few times. The chain carries TRBV2 and TRBJ2-1; D is uncertain. V dropped 0 bases and J dropped 7 bases, with 7 bases sitting between them. Germline CDR1 is SNHLY and CDR2 is FYNNEI. This CDR3 contains 13 residues. CDR3 nucleotide sequence: TGTGCCAGCAGTGAAGCGAGGCAGAATGAGCAGTTCTTC. Translating it yields CASSEARQNEQFF.

The rearrangement joins TRBV7-6 to TRBJ1-4; possibly TRBD1 for D (6 bases). This CDR3 has 15 amino acids. The V gene lost 5 bases and the J gene lost 7 bases, with 17 bases spanning the gap. Per germline, CDR1 SGHVS and CDR2 FNYEAQ. The CDR3 DNA is TGTGCCAGCAGCCTAAGGTCAGGGGAGGGTGAAAAACTGTTTTTT. Residues: CASSLRSGEGEKLFF. Looking up the rest from reference TRBV7-6 and TRBJ1-4 gives the full variable domain: GAGVSQSPRYKVTKRGQDVALRCDPISGHVSLYWYRQALGQGPEFLTYFNYEAQQDKSGLPNDRFSAERPEGSISTLTIQRTEQRDSAMYRCASSLRSGEGEKLFFGSGTQLSVL.

The chain uses TRBV5-1 and TRBJ1-1; 9 nucleotides line up with TRBD1. The CDR3 covers 16 residues. CDR1 is SGHRS and CDR2 is YFSETQ in the germline V gene. J was trimmed by 7 bases and V by 0 bases; bases with no gene match: 10. The CDR3 here is CASSLGTGQGRFEAFF. Written as DNA, the CDR3 is TGCGCCAGCAGCTTGGGGACAGGACAGGGGAGATTTGAAGCTTTCTTT.

This clone was seen a single time. The genes are TRBV7-9 and TRBJ2-7; 11 bases are a match to TRBD2. Germline-derived CDR1 and CDR2 are SEHNR and FQNEAQ (reference sequence). The ends lost 0 bases at V and 1 base at J; junction bases unmatched: 8. The CDR3 runs to 18 residues. CDR3 sequence (DNA): TGTGCCAGCAGCTTAGCGGGTAGCGGGAGGGTATTTTCCTACGAGCAGTACTTC. Its translation is CASSLAGSGRVFSYEQYF.

The genes are TRBV4-3 and TRBJ1-6, with 8 bases matching TRBD1. The V segment lost 0 bases and the J segment 11 bases; nucleotides outside the gene matches: 12. In germline, CDR1 is LGHNA, CDR2 YSLEER. The CDR3 runs to 17 residues. CDR3 in DNA: TGCGCCAGCAGCCAAGATTTCGATCGGGACAGGCTTGCACCCCTCCACTTT. Its translation: CASSQDFDRDRLAPLHF.

This clone was seen a handful of times. V and J are TRBV9 and TRBJ2-7, with 10 bases identical to TRBD1. Germline CDR1 SGDLS, CDR2 YYNGEE. The length of the CDR3 is 15 residues. The V gene end was trimmed by 0 bases and the J gene end by 3 bases; junction bases not matched to a gene: 3. CDR3 in amino acids: CASSVGGTGDYEQYF. DNA for the CDR3: TGTGCCAGCAGCGTAGGGGGGACAGGGGACTACGAGCAGTACTTC.

This chain links TRBV5-4 with TRBJ2-7; 12 bases align to TRBD2. Germline-derived CDR1 and CDR2 are SGHNT and YYREEE (reference sequence). The CDR3 covers 16 residues. J lost 5 bases, V lost 0 bases, and 6 bases had no gene match. The DNA of the CDR3 is TGTGCCAGCAGCTTGGCAACGACTAGCGGGAGCCACGAGCAGTACTTC. The encoded protein is CASSLATTSGSHEQYF.

In its sample, this clone was seen once. One junction end does not reproduce the germline sequence, and a read error may be involved. V usage is TRBV29-1 and J usage is TRBJ2-6; TRBD2 might be the D (6 bases). Germline lookup yields CDR1 SQVTM and CDR2 ANQGSEA. This CDR3 spans 15 amino acids. In DNA form, the CDR3 reads TGCAGCGTTGCGCAGGGAGGATCTGGGGCCAACGGCCTGACTTTC. This sequence encodes CSVAQGGSGANGLTF.

This rearrangement joins TRBV6-1 to TRBJ1-2; D gene uncertain. This CDR3 contains 14 residues. Germline values: CDR1 MNHNS, CDR2 SASEGT. Trimming pared 5 bases from V and 2 bases from J, leaving 12 bases between. The CDR3 sequence: CASSLDGLNYGYTF. CDR3 in DNA: TGTGCCAGCAGTTTGGACGGACTAAACTATGGCTACACCTTC.

DNA for the CDR3: TGTGCCAGCAGGACGGGACTAGCGGACAATGAGCAGTTCTTC. This gives the protein CASRTGLADNEQFF. The chain links TRBV2 to TRBJ2-1; 11 bases fit TRBD2. This CDR3 has 14 residues. Germline trimming cut 6 bases from V and 5 bases from J; bases unmatched to any gene: 3. CDR1 and CDR2 from the germline V gene are SNHLY and FYNNEI. Looking up the rest from reference TRBV2 and TRBJ2-1 gives the full variable domain: EPEVTQTPSHQVTQMGQEVILRCVPISNHLYFYWYRQILGQKVEFLVSFYNNEISEKSEIFDDQFSVERPDGSNFTLKIRSTKLEDSAMYFCASRTGLADNEQFFGPGTRLTVL.

This clone showed up just once. The chain joins TRBV18 to TRBJ2-1, with 9 positions matching TRBD2. From germline, CDR1 is KGHSH and CDR2 LQKENI. Losses at the gene ends were 3 bases for V and 7 bases for J; bases not matched to a gene: 7. This CDR3 region has 15 residues. In DNA, the CDR3 is TGTGCCAGCTCACCTGAGGGACTAGCCAGGAATGAGCAGTTCTTC. Protein sequence: CASSPEGLARNEQFF.

The chain combines TRBV6-6 with TRBJ2-1; D remains ambiguous. Germline CDR1 MNHNY, CDR2 SVGAGI (reference sequence). The ends were cut back, 8 bases at V and 2 bases at J, with 10 bases in the middle. The length of the CDR3 is 13 residues. The DNA of the CDR3 is TGTGCCAGCGCAGCGTCCGCCTACAATGAGCAGTTCTTC. Protein: CASAASAYNEQFF.